These 28 T cell receptor beta chains share one sample of origin, sequenced in a study of blood T cell repertoires in COVID-19. TCRdb's copy holds only in-frame clones and misses some; the assay was immunoSEQ multiplex PCR. The table shows roughly 250,000 clones, with around 87% occurring only once. The sample consisted of PBMCs or T cells enriched from blood (not recorded which). These receptors all come from a woman aged 45 to 65 who had recovered from COVID-19.

This clone was counted once. The chain carries TRBV30 and TRBJ2-7; TRBD2 matches at 8 bases. The junction had 7 bases not matched to a gene; V was cut back by 0 bases and J by 6 bases. The CDR3 length is 14 residues. CDR1 is GTSNPN and CDR2 is SVGIG in the germline V gene (reference sequence). The CDR3 sequence is CAWSVGTSGAEQYF. CDR3 bases: TGTGCCTGGAGTGTGGGGACTAGTGGGGCCGAGCAGTACTTC.

This clone was observed at least ten times. The chain has TRBV6-2 or TRBV6-3 and TRBJ2-2; a weak D match, TRBD2 (6 bases). V dropped 6 bases and J dropped 3 bases, with 14 bases sitting between them. Germline lookup yields CDR1 MNHEY and CDR2 SVGEGT. This CDR3 spans 15 amino acids. The CDR3 bases are TGTGCCAGCAGCCCGAGCGGGTCGGACACCGGGGAGCTGTTTTTT. Its translation: CASSPSGSDTGELFF.

The chain combines TRBV5-6 with TRBJ2-7, with 9 bases that match TRBD2. V was pared by 0 bases and J by 2 bases, with 3 bases of the junction left unmatched. Germline-derived CDR1 and CDR2 are SGHDT and YYEEEE. CDR3 length: 15 residues. CDR3 protein: CASSLAPSGTYEQYF. CDR3 coding DNA: TGTGCCAGCAGCTTGGCCCCTAGCGGGACCTACGAGCAGTACTTC.

The CDR3 DNA sequence: TGTGCCAGCAGCTTAAAGGCGATTAGCGGGAGCGGGGCGGATACGCAGTATTTT. Its protein product is CASSLKAISGSGADTQYF. The rearrangement joins TRBV7-3 to TRBJ2-3, with 9 bases aligning to TRBD2. V dropped 1 base and J dropped 6; count of bases not matched to a gene: 14. The CDR3 is 18 residues long. Looked up from germline, CDR1 is SGHTA and CDR2 is FQGTGA.

The chain carries TRBV29-1 and TRBJ1-2; possible D gene TRBD1, 6 bases. Trimming cost V 7 bases and J 4 bases, with 19 bases left between them. The germline V gene has CDR1 SQVTM and CDR2 ANQGSEA. There are 14 residues in the CDR3. CDR3 protein: CSAPEGGGGYGYTF. For the CDR3, the DNA is TGCAGCGCCCCTGAGGGGGGGGGCGGCTATGGCTACACCTTC.

This clone was seen a single time. The chain combines TRBV7-2 with TRBJ1-2; D is undetermined. The V gene's germline CDR1 is SGHTA and CDR2 FQGNSA. The CDR3 is 12 amino acids. The V and J ends lost 4 bases and 4 bases respectively, with 7 bases between them. CDR3 residues: CASSYYSYGYTF. DNA for the CDR3: TGTGCCAGCAGCTATTACAGCTATGGCTACACCTTC.

The rearrangement uses TRBV7-9 and TRBJ2-5; TRBD2 matches at 9 bases. The CDR3 is made up of 17 amino acids. Per germline, CDR1 SEHNR and CDR2 FQNEAQ (reference sequence). J lost 2 bases, V lost 8 bases, and 15 bases had no gene match. The CDR3 nucleotides read TGTGCCAGCGGAGGGGGGCTAGCGGGGCCAAAGCAAGAGACCCAGTACTTC. Translation gives CASGGGLAGPKQETQYF.

The gene calls are TRBV4-1 and TRBJ1-1; TRBD1 might be the D (5 bases). CDR3 length equals 14 residues. V was shortened by 6 bases and J by 1 base, with 12 bases between the two germline ends. The germline V gene has CDR1 MGHRA and CDR2 YSYEKL. The CDR3 DNA follows: TGCGCCAGCAGTGCTACCCAGGGGAACACTGAAGCTTTCTTT. Its protein product is CASSATQGNTEAFF.

The V call is TRBV28, the J call TRBJ1-5; weak D call: TRBD1 (5 bases). The length of the CDR3 is 14 residues. Germline CDR1 reads MDHEN; CDR2 reads SYDVKM. The CDR3 DNA reads as TGTGCACTGGGGGGAACCGGAAGCAATCAGCCCCAGCATTTT. Amino acid sequence: CALGGTGSNQPQHF.

This chain connects TRBV21-1 to TRBJ2-1; the table's D call of TRBD2 was not tested on the DNA. TRBV21-1 counts as a pseudogene. The CDR3 sequence is 15 residues long. The DNA for the CDR3 is TGTGCCAGCAGCAAAGGAGGGCGCGCCCGGGGGGAGCAGTTCTTC. Encoded protein: CASSKGGRARGEQFF.

The CDR3 DNA follows: TGTGCCAGCAGCGTAGAACCGGGGGACTATGGCTACACCTTC. Translating it yields CASSVEPGDYGYTF. The chain recombines TRBV9 with TRBJ1-2, with a weak D call TRBD1 (5 bases). The CDR3 totals 14 residues. Trimming took off 0 bases at V and 3 bases at J, with 9 bases between the two ends. CDR1 is SGDLS, CDR2 YYNGEE, per germline.

The V call is TRBV28, the J call TRBJ2-5; D remains ambiguous. V gave up 3 bases and J gave up 0 bases, with 11 bases separating them. The CDR3 consists of 15 residues. Germline CDR1 and CDR2: MDHEN and SYDVKM. The CDR3 here is CASSLRQSYQETQYF. The CDR3 DNA reads as TGTGCCAGCAGTTTGAGGCAATCATACCAAGAGACCCAGTACTTC. The full variable domain, completed using reference TRBV28 and TRBJ2-5, is DVKVTQSSRYLVKRTGEKVFLECVQDMDHENMFWYRQDPGLGLRLIYFSYDVKMKEKGDIPEGYSVSREKKERFSLILESASTNQTSMYLCASSLRQSYQETQYFGPGTRLLVL.

The chain uses TRBV18 and TRBJ1-2; 7 bases fit TRBD1. The CDR3 is 16 residues long. Losses at the gene ends were 3 bases for V and 3 bases for J; bases not matched to a gene: 10. Germline V gives CDR1 KGHSH, CDR2 LQKENI. CDR3 sequence: CASSPQLTGEDYGYTF. CDR3 in DNA: TGTGCCAGCTCACCGCAACTTACAGGGGAAGACTATGGCTACACCTTC.

The chain uses TRBV7-9 and TRBJ2-3, with 7 bases lining up with TRBD1. Germline V gene lookup returns CDR1 SEHNR and CDR2 FQNEAQ (reference sequence). Trimming removed 5 bases from V and 7 bases from J; junction bases left unmatched: 9. The CDR3 has 14 residues. The CDR3 protein is CASSTRQGTNTQYF. The CDR3 DNA is TGTGCCAGCAGCACCCGACAGGGAACCAATACGCAGTATTTT.

CDR3 region: CASSRGGRVHEQFF. CDR3 sequence (DNA): TGTGCCAGTAGTAGGGGCGGGAGGGTGCATGAGCAGTTCTTC. V is TRBV19 and J is TRBJ2-1; 9 nucleotides align to TRBD2. The V segment lost 4 bases and the J segment 8 bases; nucleotides outside the gene matches: 6. CDR1 and CDR2 (germline): LNHDA, SQIVND (reference sequence). This CDR3 has 14 residues.

This chain connects TRBV28 to TRBJ2-7; TRBD1 agrees at 7 bases. The CDR3 runs to 11 residues. Germline V lookup: CDR1 MDHEN, CDR2 SYDVKM. V dropped 8 bases and J dropped 3; count of bases not matched to a gene: 1. CDR3 protein: CASGTVYEQYF. The CDR3 region has the DNA TGTGCCAGCGGGACAGTCTACGAGCAGTACTTC.

The rearrangement uses TRBV5-4 and TRBJ1-2, with 7 bases identical to TRBD1. Germline V CDR1 and CDR2: SGHNT, YYREEE (reference sequence). Unmatched junction bases numbered 3, after V lost 1 base and J lost 6 bases. The CDR3 runs to 13 residues. The CDR3: CASSLKGGHGYTF. As DNA, the CDR3 is TGTGCCAGCAGCTTGAAAGGGGGCCATGGCTACACCTTC.

The gene calls are TRBV19 and TRBJ1-2; 9 positions match TRBD1. The CDR3 spans 16 residues. V dropped 1 base and J dropped 8; count of bases not matched to a gene: 11. From germline, CDR1 is LNHDA and CDR2 SQIVND (reference sequence). This CDR3 reads CASSIGRYRGPGGYTF. As DNA, the CDR3 is TGTGCCAGTAGTATAGGGCGGTACAGGGGGCCTGGCGGCTACACCTTC. Full variable domain (remainder filled in from reference TRBV19 and TRBJ1-2): DGGITQSPKYLFRKEGQNVTLSCEQNLNHDAMYWYRQDPGQGLRLIYYSQIVNDFQKGDIAEGYSVSREKKESFPLTVTSAQKNPTAFYLCASSIGRYRGPGGYTFGSGTRLTVV.

The chain combines TRBV7-6 with TRBJ2-1; 11 bases are shared with TRBD2. CDR3 length equals 17 residues. The ends lost 1 base at V and 4 bases at J; junction bases unmatched: 6. Germline V gene sequence: CDR1 SGHVS, CDR2 FNYEAQ. CDR3 region: CASSLEQSSGGYNEQFF. DNA of the CDR3: TGTGCCAGCAGCTTAGAACAGTCTAGCGGGGGGTACAATGAGCAGTTCTTC.

The genes are TRBV19 and TRBJ1-2, with 8 nucleotides matching TRBD1. V lost 5 bases, J lost 0 bases, and 17 bases stayed unmatched. The CDR3 is made up of 19 amino acids. Germline V gene sequence: CDR1 LNHDA, CDR2 SQIVND (reference sequence). CDR3 residues: CASSHPGGTRSATNYGYTF. CDR3 coding DNA: TGTGCCAGTAGTCATCCAGGGGGCACGCGGTCTGCGACTAACTATGGCTACACCTTC.

This chain links TRBV15 with TRBJ2-1; D may be TRBD2 (5 bases). This CDR3 is 15 amino acids long. Germline V CDR1 and CDR2: LNHNV, YYDKDF (reference sequence). Trimming took off 4 bases at V and 5 bases at J, with 15 bases between the two ends. The CDR3 is CATSTRGWADNEQFF. DNA for the CDR3: TGTGCCACCAGCACCCGGGGTTGGGCCGACAATGAGCAGTTCTTC.

V is TRBV5-4 and J is TRBJ1-6, with TRBD1 matching over 9 bases. V shed 4 bases, J shed 7 bases, and the junction held 6 bases outside the gene matches. This CDR3 contains 15 residues. Germline CDR1 SGHNT, CDR2 YYREEE (reference sequence). The DNA for the CDR3 is TGTGCCAGCAGCATCACCGACAGGGGGAATTCACCCCTCCACTTT. Its translation is CASSITDRGNSPLHF.

V and J are TRBV19 and TRBJ2-7, with 7 bases fitting TRBD2. V gave up 3 bases and J gave up 2 bases; unmatched junction bases: 10. The CDR3 has 16 amino acids. Germline V gene lookup returns CDR1 LNHDA and CDR2 SQIVND (reference sequence). The CDR3 nucleotides read TGTGCCAGTAGTATTCTTACTAGCGAGGGCCCCTACGAGCAGTACTTC. It codes for CASSILTSEGPYEQYF.

V and J are TRBV10-3 and TRBJ2-2; 15 nucleotides align to TRBD2. The germline V gene has CDR1 ENHRY and CDR2 SYGVKD. V shed 3 bases and J 5 bases; nucleotides not matched to a gene: 1. This CDR3 is 16 amino acids long. CDR3 sequence: CAISEGLAGGTGELFF. The CDR3 DNA sequence: TGTGCCATCAGTGAAGGACTAGCGGGGGGGACCGGGGAGCTGTTTTTT.

The chain combines TRBV27 with TRBJ1-1; D perhaps matches TRBD1 (5 bases). The CDR3 totals 14 residues. V dropped 2 bases and J dropped 5 bases, with 12 bases sitting between them. Germline V lookup: CDR1 MNHEY, CDR2 SMNVEV (reference sequence). The chain's CDR3 is CASSLTSGRTEAFF. The CDR3 DNA reads TGTGCCAGCAGTTTAACGTCAGGGAGGACTGAAGCTTTCTTT.

This chain links TRBV4-2 with TRBJ1-2, with 9 bases that match TRBD1. J lost 5 bases, V lost 5 bases, and 9 bases had no gene match. The CDR3 spans 15 residues. The germline V gene encodes CDR1 LGHNA and CDR2 YNFKEQ. The CDR3 sequence: CASSSQTGQGYGYTF. The CDR3, as DNA: TGTGCCAGCAGCTCACAAACTGGACAGGGGTATGGCTACACCTTC.

This chain connects TRBV5-1 to TRBJ1-6, with 7 bases lining up with TRBD1. The length of the CDR3 is 15 residues. Germline CDR1 is SGHRS and CDR2 is YFSETQ. With V trimmed by 4 bases and J by 7 bases, 8 bases remained unmatched. The CDR3 protein is CASSLEGTVNSPLHF. The CDR3 bases are TGCGCCAGCAGCCTGGAAGGGACAGTAAATTCACCCCTCCACTTT.

The V call is TRBV4-1, the J call TRBJ1-4; D not resolved. CDR1 and CDR2 from the germline V gene are MGHRA and YSYEKL. This CDR3 contains 16 residues. Trimming shortened V by 1 base and J by 7 bases, and 16 bases separated the two germline ends. CDR3 residues: CASSQGSIRTGEKLFF. The CDR3 bases are TGCGCCAGCAGCCAAGGCTCAATACGAACGGGTGAAAAACTGTTTTTT.